The text below deals with one TCR beta chain. As yet, its antigen is unknown. The germline gives CDR1 MNHNY, CDR2 SVGAGI (reference sequence). Trimming took off 5 bases at V and 2 bases at J, with 16 bases between the two ends. CDR3 size: 15 residues. The sample originates from a study of T cell repertoires in cytomegalovirus infection. Study in general: Peptides in the study included HLA-C-restricted and HLA-B-restricted CMV epitopes. Public signatures in TCR beta pointed to CMV infection and matching HLA type. Notes on the study in general: The ex vivo response was dominated by HLA-C-restricted CMV-specific TCR beta clonotypes.

TCRdb used MiXCR to reprocess the reads, holding one entry per CDR3 protein. The top ten hold roughly a fifth of the sample, which has around 300,000 distinct CDR3 sequences, 22% seen once. This clonotype was sampled from a human donor in good health (CMV status not recorded). Some clones in this sample may be carry-over from other donors' samples. The sequencing used cultured PBMCs, collected from culture after CMV antigen stimulation. The chain employs TRBV6-6 and TRBJ2-7, with D possibly TRBD2 on 7 matching bases. In nucleotides, the CDR3 is TGTGCCAGCAGTGGGGGGGCAGGGCTGCCCTACGAGCAGTACGTC. Translated: CASSGGAGLPYEQYV.